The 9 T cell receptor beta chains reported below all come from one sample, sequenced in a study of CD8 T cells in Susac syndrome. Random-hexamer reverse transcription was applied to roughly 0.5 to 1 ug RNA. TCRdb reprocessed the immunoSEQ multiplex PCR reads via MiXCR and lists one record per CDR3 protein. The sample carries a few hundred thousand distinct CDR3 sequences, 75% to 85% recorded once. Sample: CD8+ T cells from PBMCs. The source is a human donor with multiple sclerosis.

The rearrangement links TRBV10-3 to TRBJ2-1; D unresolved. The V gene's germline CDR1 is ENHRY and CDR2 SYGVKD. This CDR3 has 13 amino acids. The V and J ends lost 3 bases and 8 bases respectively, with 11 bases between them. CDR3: CAISDSVVHEQFF. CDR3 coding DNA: TGTGCCATCAGTGACAGCGTTGTCCATGAGCAGTTCTTC.

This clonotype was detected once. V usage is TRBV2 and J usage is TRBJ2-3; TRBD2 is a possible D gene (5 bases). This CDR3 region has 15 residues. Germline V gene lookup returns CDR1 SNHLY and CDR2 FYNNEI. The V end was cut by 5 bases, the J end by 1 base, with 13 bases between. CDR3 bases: TGTGCCAGCAGTCTTACGAAGGGAGGCACAGATACGCAGTATTTT. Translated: CASSLTKGGTDTQYF.

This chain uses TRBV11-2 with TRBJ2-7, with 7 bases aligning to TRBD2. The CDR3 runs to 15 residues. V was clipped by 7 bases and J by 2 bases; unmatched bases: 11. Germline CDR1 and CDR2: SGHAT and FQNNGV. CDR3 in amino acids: CASTPPGLAAYEQYF. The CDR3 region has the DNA TGTGCCAGCACCCCCCCCGGGCTAGCGGCCTACGAGCAGTACTTC.

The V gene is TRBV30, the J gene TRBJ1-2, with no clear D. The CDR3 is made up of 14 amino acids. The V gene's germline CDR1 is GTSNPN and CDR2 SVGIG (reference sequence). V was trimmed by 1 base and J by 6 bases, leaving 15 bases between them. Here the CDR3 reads CAWSESDRDDGYTF. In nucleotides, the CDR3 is TGTGCCTGGAGTGAGTCAGATCGGGATGATGGCTACACCTTC.

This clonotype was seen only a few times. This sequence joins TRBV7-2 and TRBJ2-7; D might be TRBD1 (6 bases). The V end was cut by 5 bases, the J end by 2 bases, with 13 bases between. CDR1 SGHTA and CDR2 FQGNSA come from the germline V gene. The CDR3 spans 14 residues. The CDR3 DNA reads TGTGCCAGCAGCCGGACCGGGACACCCTACGAGCAGTACTTC. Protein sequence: CASSRTGTPYEQYF.

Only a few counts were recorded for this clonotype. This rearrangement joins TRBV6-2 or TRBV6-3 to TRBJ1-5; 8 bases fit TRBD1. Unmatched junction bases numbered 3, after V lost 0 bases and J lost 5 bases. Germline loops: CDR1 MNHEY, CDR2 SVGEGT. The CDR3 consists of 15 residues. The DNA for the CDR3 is TGTGCCAGCAGTTACTCGCTCAGGGGGCATCAGCCCCAGCATTTT. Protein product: CASSYSLRGHQPQHF.

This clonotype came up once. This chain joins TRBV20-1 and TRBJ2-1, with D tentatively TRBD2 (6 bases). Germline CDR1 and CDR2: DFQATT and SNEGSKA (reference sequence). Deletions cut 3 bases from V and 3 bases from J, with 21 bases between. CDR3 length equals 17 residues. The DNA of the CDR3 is TGCAGTGCTAGTATACGGGGGAAAGGCCCTATCTACAATGAGCAGTTCTTC. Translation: CSASIRGKGPIYNEQFF.

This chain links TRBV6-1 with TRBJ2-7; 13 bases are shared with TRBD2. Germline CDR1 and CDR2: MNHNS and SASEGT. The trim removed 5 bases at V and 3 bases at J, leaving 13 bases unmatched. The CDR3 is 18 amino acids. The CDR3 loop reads CASSKTSGGTHVNYEQYF. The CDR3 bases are TGTGCCAGCAGTAAGACTAGCGGGGGGACTCACGTAAACTACGAGCAGTACTTC.

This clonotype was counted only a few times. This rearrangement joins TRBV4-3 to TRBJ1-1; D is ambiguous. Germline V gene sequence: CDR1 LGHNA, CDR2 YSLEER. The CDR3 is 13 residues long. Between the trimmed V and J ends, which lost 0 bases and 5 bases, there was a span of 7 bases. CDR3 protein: CASSQDKGTEAFF. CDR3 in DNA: TGCGCCAGCAGCCAAGATAAGGGAACTGAAGCTTTCTTT.